This is a list of T cell receptor beta chains from one sample in a study of CD4 T cells in relation to SARS-CoV-2 and coronaviruses. The method was immunoSEQ multiplex PCR; TCRdb's version includes in-frame clones alone and lacks a portion of them. The sample lists about 59,000 clones, roughly 89% seen once, with 1.1% to 1.5% in the top ten. Sequenced: memory CD4+ T cells from PBMCs. Receptors originate from a human donor in good health. CDR3s include the opening cysteine and the closing phenylalanine or tryptophan. The D gene is left open where the match is weak. The size field is filled for only some rows; it gives once, few, many or a size class.

. TRBD1 TRBJ1-3 TRBV15 TGTGCCACCAGCAGAGCGGGACAGGGAGGAAACACCATATATTTT CATSRAGQGGNTIYF
. . TRBJ2-5 TRBV6-1 TGTGCCAGCAGTGAAGGCGGGGTTGGCGGGGCGGAGACCCAGTACTTC CASSEGGVGGAETQYF
. TRBD1 TRBJ2-5 TRBV7-8 TGTGCCAGCAGCCGGGACAGACACCAAGAGACCCAGTACTTC CASSRDRHQETQYF
. . TRBJ2-3 TRBV2 TGTGCCAGCAGTGTTTTAGCAGATACGCAGTATTTT CASSVLADTQYF
. . TRBJ1-4 TRBV5-1 TGCGCCAGCAGCCCCCGTGGGGCGGGGAGGAGTGAAAAACTGTTTTTT CASSPRGAGRSEKLFF
. . TRBJ2-5 TRBV11-2 TGTGCCAGCAGCTTAGAACAGCGCCGGGAAGAGACCCAGTACTTC CASSLEQRREETQYF
once TRBD1 TRBJ2-7 TRBV28 TGTGCCAGCAGAGGGCCGGGACAGGGTGGCGAGCAGTACTTC CASRGPGQGGEQYF
. TRBD2 TRBJ2-1 TRBV11-2 TGTGCCAGCAGGGGCCCCCTTGGGACTAGCGGGAGTTCGGGCAATGAGCAGTTCTTC CASRGPLGTSGSSGNEQFF
. TRBD2 TRBJ2-1 TRBV15 TGTGCCACCAGCAGAGGGGGAGCGGGAGCAAATGAGCAGTTCTTC CATSRGGAGANEQFF
. . TRBJ1-5 TRBV27 TGTGCCAGCAGTTGGCCCCAGCATTTT CASSWPQHF
. . TRBJ1-1 TRBV14 TGTGCCAGCAGCCAAGATCTCAGGGCTAGTGAAGCTTTCTTT CASSQDLRASEAFF
. TRBD1 TRBJ1-4 TRBV2 TGTGCCAGCAGGCCGGGACAGGGAACCGAAAAACTGTTTTTT CASRPGQGTEKLFF
. TRBD1 TRBJ1-5 TRBV2 TGTGTCAGCAGGGGACAGGGCGGCCAGCCCCAGCATTTT CVSRGQGGQPQHF
. . TRBJ1-5 TRBV7-2 TGTGCCAGCAGCTTAGAGGGCAGGGGCGGTAATCAGCCCCAGCATTTT CASSLEGRGGNQPQHF
. . TRBJ2-1 TRBV6-5 TGTGCCAGCAGTTACAACCGGGGGCCTATCAATGAGCAGTTCTTC CASSYNRGPINEQFF
. . TRBJ2-2 TRBV2 TGTGCCAGCAGTGAAAGTCCCTCGAACACCGGGGAGCTGTTTTTT CASSESPSNTGELFF
once . TRBJ1-4 TRBV2 TGTGCCAGCAGCCCTCAGGGAGGGACTAATGAAAAACTGTTTTTT CASSPQGGTNEKLFF
. TRBD2 TRBJ2-7 TRBV7-9 TGTGCCAGCAGCATTAGGGGGCTGGGCAGGGAGAAGCGGGAGGGCACGTACGAGCAGTACTTC CASSIRGLGREKREGTYEQYF
. . TRBJ2-2 TRBV30 TGTGCCTCGCGCGGTGGCATCACGAACACCGGGGAGCTGTTTTTT CASRGGITNTGELFF
. TRBD1 TRBJ2-7 TRBV5-1 TGCGCCAGCAGCGGCGGGACAGGGAGGTACGAGCAGTACTTC CASSGGTGRYEQYF
once TRBD1 TRBJ1-1 TRBV30 TGTGCCTGGCGCGAAAACAGGGGGACTGAAGCTTTCTTT CAWRENRGTEAFF
. . TRBJ2-1 TRBV30 . CAWSVGTGTGLFF
few TRBD1 TRBJ1-1 TRBV6-5 TGTGCCAGCAGTTACTGGGCAGGGGGAAAGACTGAAGCTTTCTTT CASSYWAGGKTEAFF
. TRBD2 TRBJ2-1 TRBV7-2 TGTGCCAGCAGCTTAGTGGGGACTAGCGGGTACAATGAGCAGTTCTTC CASSLVGTSGYNEQFF
. . TRBJ1-5 TRBV6-1 TGTGCCAGCAGTGAAGACGGGGGGAAGGGTCAGCCCCAGCATTTT CASSEDGGKGQPQHF
. . TRBJ2-7 TRBV7-3 TGTGCCAGCAGCGCCGGAGGATCCTACGAGCAGTACTTC CASSAGGSYEQYF
once . TRBJ2-7 TRBV6-5 TGTGCCAGCACCCCGGGACAAGGGGCCCACGTGTACTTC CASTPGQGAHVYF
. TRBD2 TRBJ2-3 TRBV20-1 TGCAGTGCTAGTGGGCTAGCGGGAGGGTTTGCAGATACGCAGTATTTT CSASGLAGGFADTQYF
once . TRBJ1-5 TRBV3-1/TRBV3-2 TGTGCCAGCAGCCAAGCGTTCCCTGGCTGGAGCAATCAGCCCCAGCATTTT CASSQAFPGWSNQPQHF
. . TRBJ1-1 TRBV2 TGTGCCAGCAGTGAATCTTCGAGGGTAGCTGAAGCTTTCTTT CASSESSRVAEAFF